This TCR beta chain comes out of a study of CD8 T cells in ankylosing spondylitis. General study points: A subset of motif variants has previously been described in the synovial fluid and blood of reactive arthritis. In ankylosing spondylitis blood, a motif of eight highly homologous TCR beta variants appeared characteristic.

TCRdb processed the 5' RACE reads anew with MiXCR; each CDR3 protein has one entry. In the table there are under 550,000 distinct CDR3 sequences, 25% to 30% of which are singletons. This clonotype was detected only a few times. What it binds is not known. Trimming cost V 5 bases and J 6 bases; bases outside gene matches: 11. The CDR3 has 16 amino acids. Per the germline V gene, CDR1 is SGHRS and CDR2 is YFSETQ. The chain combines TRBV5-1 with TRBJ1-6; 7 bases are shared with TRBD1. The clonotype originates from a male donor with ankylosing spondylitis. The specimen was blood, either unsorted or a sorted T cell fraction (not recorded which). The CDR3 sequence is CASSRDSGTANSPLHF. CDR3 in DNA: TGCGCCAGCAGTCGTGATTCCGGGACAGCTAATTCACCCCTCCACTTT.